These 18 T cell receptor beta chains were sequenced from one sample in a study of response to subunit inactivated influenza vaccine. From the RT-PCR reads, TCRdb called clonotypes with MiXCR, one entry per CDR3 protein. Of approximately 500,000 distinct CDR3 sequences in the sample, approximately 12% were seen once. The material sequenced was PBMCs from blood, taken roughly 6 weeks after vaccination. The receptors were sampled from a man aged 50-60 years who received an inactivated influenza vaccine.

This clonotype was detected only a few times. The genes are TRBV4-2 and TRBJ2-7; 11 nucleotides match TRBD2. This CDR3 is built from 16 residues. The ends lost 0 bases at V and 6 bases at J; junction bases unmatched: 7. Germline-derived CDR1 and CDR2 are LGHNA and YNFKEQ. The CDR3 sequence: CASSQDRLAGGFEQYF. The CDR3 DNA sequence: TGTGCCAGCAGCCAAGATCGGTTAGCGGGAGGGTTCGAGCAGTACTTC.

This clonotype was observed a handful of times. The chain recombines TRBV20-1 with TRBJ2-1, with D possibly being TRBD2 (6 bases). Trimming stripped 6 bases from V and 2 bases from J, with 14 bases between. CDR1 and CDR2 (germline): DFQATT, SNEGSKA (reference sequence). The CDR3 loop spans 14 amino acids. CDR3 DNA sequence: TGCAGTGCACTCCAGGGCGGGACCTACAATGAGCAGTTCTTC. Residues: CSALQGGTYNEQFF.

This clonotype has just a few counts. The chain employs TRBV29-1 and TRBJ2-5, with D tentatively TRBD1 (6 bases). The CDR3 spans 13 residues. The germline V gene encodes CDR1 SQVTM and CDR2 ANQGSEA. Trimming removed 4 bases from V and 2 bases from J, with 11 bases in between. CDR3 bases: TGCAGCGTTGGGGGGACAACACAAGAGACCCAGTACTTC. Its translation is CSVGGTTQETQYF.

The gene calls are TRBV7-8 and TRBJ2-5; possibly TRBD1 for D (6 bases). This CDR3 region has 18 residues. V was trimmed by 5 bases and J by 3 bases, leaving 25 bases between them. Germline assignment: CDR1 SGHVS and CDR2 FQNEAQ. The CDR3 region has the DNA TGTGCCAGCAGCCGCCGCCCCTCGCTGGGGGCATTAAAAGAGACCCAGTACTTC. This translates into CASSRRPSLGALKETQYF. Combining the CDR3 with reference TRBV7-8 and TRBJ2-5 gives the whole variable domain GAGVSQSPRYKVAKRGQDVALRCDPISGHVSLFWYQQALGQGPEFLTYFQNEAQLDKSGLPSDRFFAERPEGSVSTLKIQRTQQEDSAVYLCASSRRPSLGALKETQYFGPGTRLLVL.

This clonotype occurred a few times. The chain links TRBV20-1 to TRBJ1-4; a weak D match, TRBD1 (5 bases). Germline CDR1 reads DFQATT; CDR2 reads SNEGSKA (reference sequence). Trimming pared 3 bases from V and 10 bases from J, leaving 12 bases between. The CDR3 is made up of 12 amino acids. The CDR3 DNA is TGCAGTGCTAGTGGCAGGGAGGGAAAACTGTTTTTT. Translated, it gives CSASGREGKLFF.

The genes are TRBV20-1 and TRBJ2-5, with 14 bases identical to TRBD2. Germline V lookup: CDR1 DFQATT, CDR2 SNEGSKA (reference sequence). This CDR3 comprises 17 residues. Germline trimming cut 2 bases from V and 5 bases from J; bases unmatched to any gene: 10. The CDR3 is CSARHGTSGRGGETQYF. DNA of the CDR3: TGCAGTGCTAGACACGGGACTAGCGGGAGAGGGGGTGAGACCCAGTACTTC.

The V call is TRBV4-2, the J call TRBJ2-4; D remains unclear. The CDR3 contains 15 residues. Germline CDR1 and CDR2: LGHNA and YNFKEQ. V lost 4 bases and J 1 base, leaving 11 bases between the germline ends. In nucleotides, the CDR3 is TGTGCCAGCAGCCGGGCGGTAATCGCCAAAAACATTCAGTACTTC. It yields the protein CASSRAVIAKNIQYF.

The rearrangement joins TRBV28 to TRBJ2-2; 7 bases match TRBD1. This CDR3 comprises 15 residues. Germline trimming cut 6 bases from V and 2 bases from J; bases unmatched to any gene: 6. Germline V gene lookup returns CDR1 MDHEN and CDR2 SYDVKM. The CDR3 sequence is CASSRGQDNTGELFF. The CDR3 nucleotides read TGTGCCAGCAGCCGCGGACAGGATAACACCGGGGAGCTGTTTTTT.

This clonotype was recorded a few times. The genes are TRBV20-1 and TRBJ2-5; a possible D gene is TRBD2 (6 bases). The CDR3 has 13 amino acids. V was shortened by 5 bases and J by 5 bases, with 15 bases between the two germline ends. Germline V gene data show CDR1 as DFQATT and CDR2 as SNEGSKA (reference sequence). The CDR3 sequence: CSAYVGGRETQYF. The CDR3 coding sequence is TGCAGTGCTTATGTCGGGGGTCGGGAGACCCAGTACTTC.

This clonotype was seen a handful of times. This rearrangement joins TRBV6-2 or TRBV6-3 to TRBJ2-5; D gene uncertain. The CDR3 has 17 residues. Germline V gene data show CDR1 as MNHEY and CDR2 as SVGEGT. Trimming took off 0 bases at V and 4 bases at J, with 18 bases between the two ends. The CDR3: CASSYSLRARFGETQYF. Written as DNA, the CDR3 is TGTGCCAGCAGTTACTCGTTACGGGCCCGATTTGGAGAGACCCAGTACTTC.

In its sample, this clonotype was seen a few times. V is TRBV6-4 and J is TRBJ2-7, with D possibly being TRBD1 or TRBD2 (7 bases each). The ends were cut back, 9 bases at V and 3 bases at J, with 18 bases in the middle. The CDR3 is 14 amino acids. Germline loops: CDR1 MRHNA, CDR2 SNTAGT. This CDR3 reads CASQGGISFYEQYF. Here the CDR3 DNA reads TGTGCCAGTCAGGGGGGGATATCCTTCTACGAGCAGTACTTC.

The rearrangement uses TRBV12-3 or TRBV12-4 and TRBJ1-5; TRBD1 matches at 8 bases. The trim removed 8 bases at V and 4 bases at J, leaving 10 bases unmatched. The CDR3 contains 15 residues. CDR3 in amino acids: CASGFRGQGNQPQHF. Here the CDR3 DNA reads TGTGCCAGCGGCTTCAGGGGGCAGGGGAATCAGCCCCAGCATTTT.

The chain recombines TRBV5-1 with TRBJ2-5, with 8 positions matching TRBD1. The CDR3 is 18 residues long. The germline CDR1 and CDR2 sequences are SGHRS and YFSETQ. V trimming: 4 bases; J trimming: 5 bases; junction bases outside the gene matches: 19. The CDR3 here is CASSLDRDFQSRVETQYF. The DNA of the CDR3 is TGCGCCAGCAGCCTGGACAGGGATTTCCAAAGTCGGGTGGAGACCCAGTACTTC.

There are a few counts of this clonotype. CDR3 bases: TGTGCCAGCAGTTACTCGATGGCTAGCGGAACCTACGAGCAGTACTTC. Its protein product is CASSYSMASGTYEQYF. The V and J genes are TRBV6-5 and TRBJ2-7, with TRBD2 identical over 7 bases. The CDR3 loop spans 16 amino acids. The V gene end was trimmed by 0 bases and the J gene end by 2 bases; junction bases not matched to a gene: 7. The germline V gene has CDR1 MNHEY and CDR2 SVGAGI.

In this sample, this clonotype turned up once. One end of the junction does not line up with germline, which may come from a read error. The gene calls are TRBV7-9 and TRBJ2-5; D is unresolved. This CDR3 has 17 residues. The germline gives CDR1 SEHNR, CDR2 FQNEAQ (reference sequence). Here the CDR3 DNA reads TGTGCCAGCAGCTTATCCTACCCTTTAGGGAATGCGGAGACCCACTACTTC. As protein: CASSLSYPLGNAETHYF.

The genes are TRBV20-1 and TRBJ1-5; no firm D call. The CDR3 extends over 13 amino acids. The V gene's germline CDR1 is DFQATT and CDR2 SNEGSKA (reference sequence). V was clipped by 6 bases and J by 5 bases, with 14 bases between them. The CDR3 reads CSAGTEVDQPQHF. In DNA form, the CDR3 reads TGCAGTGCGGGCACGGAAGTTGATCAGCCCCAGCATTTT.

The chain employs TRBV18 and TRBJ1-1, with TRBD1 matching 9 bases. The V gene's germline CDR1 is KGHSH and CDR2 LQKENI. CDR3 length: 17 residues. J gave up 0 bases and V 6 bases, and 11 bases lay outside the gene matches. The CDR3 sequence is CASSPTPGQGLNTEAFF. The CDR3 coding sequence is TGTGCCAGCTCGCCGACACCGGGACAGGGTTTGAACACTGAAGCTTTCTTT.

The chain carries TRBV30 and TRBJ1-4; D possibly corresponds to TRBD1 (5 bases). The CDR3 extends over 16 amino acids. Trimming cost V 2 bases and J 6 bases, with 19 bases left between them. The V gene's germline CDR1 is GTSNPN and CDR2 SVGIG (reference sequence). The CDR3 protein is CAWSPLRGGGDEKLFF. CDR3 bases: TGTGCCTGGAGTCCCTTGCGGGGGGGTGGGGATGAAAAACTGTTTTTT.